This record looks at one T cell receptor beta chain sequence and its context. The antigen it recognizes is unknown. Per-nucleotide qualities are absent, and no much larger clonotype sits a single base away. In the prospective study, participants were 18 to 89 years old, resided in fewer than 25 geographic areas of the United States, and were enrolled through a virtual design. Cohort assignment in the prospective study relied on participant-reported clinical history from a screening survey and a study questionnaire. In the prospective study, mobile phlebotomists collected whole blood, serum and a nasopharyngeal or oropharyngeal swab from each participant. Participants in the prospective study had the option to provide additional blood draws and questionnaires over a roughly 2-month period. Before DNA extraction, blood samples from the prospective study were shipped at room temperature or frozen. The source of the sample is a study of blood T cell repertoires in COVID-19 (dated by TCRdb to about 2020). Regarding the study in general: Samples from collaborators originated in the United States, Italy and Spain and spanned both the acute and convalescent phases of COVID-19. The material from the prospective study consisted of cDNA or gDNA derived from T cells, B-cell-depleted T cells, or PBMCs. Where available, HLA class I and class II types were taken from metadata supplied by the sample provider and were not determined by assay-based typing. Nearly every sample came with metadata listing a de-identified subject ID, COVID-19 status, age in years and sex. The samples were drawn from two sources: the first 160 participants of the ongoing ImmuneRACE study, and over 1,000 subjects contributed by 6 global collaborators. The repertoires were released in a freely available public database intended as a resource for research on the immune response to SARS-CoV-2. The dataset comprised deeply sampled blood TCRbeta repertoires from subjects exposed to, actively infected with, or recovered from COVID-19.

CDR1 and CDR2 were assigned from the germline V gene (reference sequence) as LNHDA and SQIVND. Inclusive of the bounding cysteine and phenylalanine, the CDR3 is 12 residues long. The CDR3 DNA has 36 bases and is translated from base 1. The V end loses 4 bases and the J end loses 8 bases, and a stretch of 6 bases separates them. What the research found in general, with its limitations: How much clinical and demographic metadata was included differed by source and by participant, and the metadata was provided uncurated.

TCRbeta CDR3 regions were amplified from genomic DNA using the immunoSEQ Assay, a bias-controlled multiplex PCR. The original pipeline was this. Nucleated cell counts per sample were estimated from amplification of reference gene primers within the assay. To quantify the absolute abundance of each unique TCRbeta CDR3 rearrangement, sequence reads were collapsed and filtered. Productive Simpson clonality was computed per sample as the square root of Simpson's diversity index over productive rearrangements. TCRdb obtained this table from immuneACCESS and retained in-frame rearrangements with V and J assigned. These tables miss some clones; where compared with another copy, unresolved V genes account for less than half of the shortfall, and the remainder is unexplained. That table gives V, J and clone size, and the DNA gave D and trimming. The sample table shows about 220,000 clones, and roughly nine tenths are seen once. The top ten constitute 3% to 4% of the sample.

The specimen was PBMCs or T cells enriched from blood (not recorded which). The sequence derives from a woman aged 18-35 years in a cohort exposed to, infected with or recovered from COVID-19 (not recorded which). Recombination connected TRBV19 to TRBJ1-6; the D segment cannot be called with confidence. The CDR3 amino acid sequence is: CASSNPDSPLHF. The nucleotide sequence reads TGTGCCAGTAGTAACCCGGATTCACCCCTCCACTTT. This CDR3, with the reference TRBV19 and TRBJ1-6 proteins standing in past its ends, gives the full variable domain DGGITQSPKYLFRKEGQNVTLSCEQNLNHDAMYWYRQDPGQGLRLIYYSQIVNDFQKGDIAEGYSVSREKKESFPLTVTSAQKNPTAFYLCASSNPDSPLHFGNGTRLTVT.